Shown below are 20 T cell receptor beta chains from a single sample sequenced in a study of cytomegalovirus exposure and HLA in healthy donors. The PCR used 60 Vbeta and 13 Jbeta primers. Sequenced by immunoSEQ multiplex PCR; TCRdb stores in-frame clones only, minus some. The sample contains tens of thousands of clones, 70% to 80% of which appear only once. Sequencing was done on a sample of PBMCs. These receptors were taken from a woman aged 40 to 50 in good health and CMV-seropositive.

This sequence joins TRBV5-1 and TRBJ2-1; 14 nucleotides match TRBD2. The V gene end was trimmed by 5 bases and the J gene end by 0 bases; junction bases not matched to a gene: 4. This CDR3 is built from 17 residues. Germline lookup yields CDR1 SGHRS and CDR2 YFSETQ. The CDR3 loop is CASRSGTSGSSYNEQFF. The CDR3 bases are TGCGCCAGCAGATCCGGGACTAGCGGGAGCTCCTACAATGAGCAGTTCTTC.

This clone was picked up a small number of times. V gene TRBV19 combines with J gene TRBJ1-2; 7 bases fit TRBD1. Trimming cost V 7 bases and J 7 bases; bases outside gene matches: 9. The CDR3 totals 13 residues. Germline loops: CDR1 LNHDA, CDR2 SQIVND (reference sequence). DNA of the CDR3: TGTGCCAGTAACCCGGGACAGTTAATTGGCTACACCTTC. Translated: CASNPGQLIGYTF.

CDR3 DNA sequence: TGTGCCAGTAGTCCGGCGGGGACAGTCTTAGGTATCTACGAGCAGTACTTC. Its protein product is CASSPAGTVLGIYEQYF. The gene calls are TRBV19 and TRBJ2-7; maybe TRBD1 (7 bases). V was trimmed by 5 bases and J by 3 bases, leaving 23 bases between them. Germline CDR1 and CDR2: LNHDA and SQIVND (reference sequence). This CDR3 comprises 17 residues.

This sequence joins TRBV25-1 and TRBJ2-3; 10 bases are shared with TRBD1. The V gene's germline CDR1 is MGHDK and CDR2 SYGVNS. J lost 0 bases, V lost 7 bases, and 7 bases had no gene match. This CDR3 has 16 residues. As DNA, the CDR3 is TGTGCCAGCACCAGACAGGGGGCCGGCAGCACAGATACGCAGTATTTT. It translates to CASTRQGAGSTDTQYF. Together with reference TRBV25-1 and TRBJ2-3, the CDR3 gives the full variable domain: EADIYQTPRYLVIGTGKKITLECSQTMGHDKMYWYQQDPGMELHLIHYSYGVNSTEKGDLSSESTVSRIRTEHFPLTLESARPSHTSQYLCASTRQGAGSTDTQYFGPGTRLTVL.

The rearrangement links TRBV7-8 to TRBJ2-7; possibly TRBD2 for D (6 bases). In germline, CDR1 is SGHVS, CDR2 FQNEAQ. This CDR3 is 17 amino acids long. V was shortened by 4 bases and J by 1 base, with 20 bases between the two germline ends. This CDR3 reads CASSYDPSGATSYEQYF. CDR3 nucleotide sequence: TGTGCCAGCAGCTACGACCCTTCGGGAGCCACGTCCTACGAGCAGTACTTC.

This clone was observed a few times. This sequence joins TRBV6-6 and TRBJ1-2; the D gene is possibly TRBD1 (6 bases). Germline lookup yields CDR1 MNHNY and CDR2 SVGAGI (reference sequence). CDR3 length equals 16 residues. Trimming shortened V by 0 bases and J by 5 bases, and 16 bases separated the two germline ends. The CDR3 sequence: CASSYSGRRGAYGYTF. CDR3 DNA sequence: TGTGCCAGCAGTTACTCTGGTCGACGGGGGGCGTATGGCTACACCTTC.

This rearrangement joins TRBV6-1 to TRBJ2-3; 10 bases agree with TRBD1. V was pared by 7 bases and J by 7 bases, with 11 bases of the junction left unmatched. Germline CDR1 is MNHNS and CDR2 is SASEGT. The CDR3 runs 15 residues. DNA for the CDR3: TGTGCCAGCACCTCCGGGACAGGGGATGGAAATACGCAGTATTTT. Translating it yields CASTSGTGDGNTQYF.

V usage is TRBV11-3 and J usage is TRBJ1-1, with D possibly matching TRBD1 (6 bases). The V end lost 5 bases, the J end lost 5 bases, and 12 bases lay between the germline ends. CDR1 and CDR2 from the germline V gene are SGHNT and YENEEA. The CDR3 spans 13 residues. The CDR3: CASSPQGRTEAFF. CDR3 nucleotides: TGTGCCAGCAGCCCACAGGGAAGGACTGAAGCTTTCTTT.

The chain combines TRBV4-2 with TRBJ2-1, with D perhaps matching TRBD2 (6 bases). The V and J ends lost 2 bases and 2 bases respectively, with 10 bases between them. In germline, CDR1 is LGHNA, CDR2 YNFKEQ. The CDR3 covers 15 residues. CDR3 DNA: TGTGCCAGCAGCCAACGGGAGACCGCCTACAATGAGCAGTTCTTC. Its translation is CASSQRETAYNEQFF.

The chain is built from TRBV28 and TRBJ2-3; possible D gene TRBD2, 5 bases. Deletions cut 1 base from V and 2 bases from J, with 13 bases between. This CDR3 spans 16 amino acids. Per germline, CDR1 MDHEN and CDR2 SYDVKM. CDR3 residues: CASSLFAGTPTDTQYF. The CDR3 region has the DNA TGTGCCAGCAGTTTATTCGCGGGTACGCCCACAGATACGCAGTATTTT. The full variable domain, completed using reference TRBV28 and TRBJ2-3, is DVKVTQSSRYLVKRTGEKVFLECVQDMDHENMFWYRQDPGLGLRLIYFSYDVKMKEKGDIPEGYSVSREKKERFSLILESASTNQTSMYLCASSLFAGTPTDTQYFGPGTRLTVL.

This chain connects TRBV4-1 to TRBJ2-7; 8 nucleotides align to TRBD2. The germline V gene has CDR1 MGHRA and CDR2 YSYEKL. V gave up 0 bases and J gave up 2 bases; unmatched junction bases: 9. The CDR3 has 17 amino acids. The CDR3 nucleotides read TGCGCCAGCAGCCAAGATCGCGATAGCGGGACCACCTACGAGCAGTACTTC. As protein: CASSQDRDSGTTYEQYF.

This chain links TRBV5-1 with TRBJ1-1; D may be TRBD1 (5 bases). The CDR3 is made up of 14 amino acids. V lost 4 bases and J lost 6, with 16 bases in between. Germline CDR1 is SGHRS and CDR2 is YFSETQ. DNA for the CDR3: TGCGCCAGCAGCCCCGGGACTATTATACCTGAAGCTTTCTTT. Its translation: CASSPGTIIPEAFF.

J is TRBJ2-2 and V is TRBV6-1, with 8 bases matching TRBD1. This CDR3 contains 17 residues. CDR1 MNHNS and CDR2 SASEGT come from the germline V gene. Losses at the gene ends were 8 bases for V and 4 bases for J; bases not matched to a gene: 15. The CDR3 loop is CASRGIHRGSTTGELFF. The CDR3 DNA reads as TGTGCCAGCCGTGGGATCCACAGGGGGTCGACCACCGGGGAGCTGTTTTTT.

This clone occurred a few times. The chain has TRBV19 and TRBJ1-1; 8 positions match TRBD1. This CDR3 has 14 residues. Germline V gene sequence: CDR1 LNHDA, CDR2 SQIVND (reference sequence). The junction had 11 bases not matched to a gene; V was cut back by 3 bases and J by 11 bases. This CDR3 is CASSIPGQGNWAFF. CDR3 nucleotide sequence: TGTGCCAGTAGTATTCCCGGACAGGGTAACTGGGCTTTCTTT.

This chain uses TRBV6-5 with TRBJ2-5; 12 nucleotides line up with TRBD1. The DNA end is a closer match to TRBJ2-7, so the J assignment may be wrong. Germline-derived CDR1 and CDR2 are MNHEY and SVGAGI. CDR3 length: 16 residues. CDR3 in DNA: TGTGCCAGCAGTTTAACGGGACAGGGGGCGAGGGACGAGCAGTACTTC. It yields the protein CASSLTGQGARDEQYF.

This rearrangement joins TRBV4-1 to TRBJ1-2; no reliable D call. This CDR3 spans 16 amino acids. V gave up 0 bases and J gave up 5 bases, with 16 bases separating them. Germline V lookup: CDR1 MGHRA, CDR2 YSYEKL. CDR3 loop: CASSQEPGLPRYGYTF. The CDR3 bases are TGCGCCAGCAGCCAAGAACCCGGCCTCCCGAGGTATGGCTACACCTTC.

The chain recombines TRBV6-1 with TRBJ2-5, with a possible D match to TRBD1 (6 bases). V was cut by 7 bases and J by 3 bases, with 15 bases left in between. Germline V lookup: CDR1 MNHNS, CDR2 SASEGT. The CDR3 runs to 14 residues. The DNA of the CDR3 is TGTGCCAGCAACCTCGGGACAAACAAAGAGACCCAGTACTTC. Protein: CASNLGTNKETQYF.

This chain connects TRBV15 to TRBJ1-5, with a tentative D call TRBD1 (6 bases). Germline-derived CDR1 and CDR2 are LNHNV and YYDKDF (reference sequence). The CDR3 runs 15 residues. V lost 5 bases, J lost 0 bases, and 11 bases lay in between. The CDR3, as DNA: TGTGCCACCAGCTTTCGGGACACTAGCAATCAGCCCCAGCATTTT. This encodes CATSFRDTSNQPQHF. Based on the CDR3 plus reference TRBV15 and TRBJ1-5, the full variable domain is DAMVIQNPRYQVTQFGKPVTLSCSQTLNHNVMYWYQQKSSQAPKLLFHYYDKDFNNEADTPDNFQSRRPNTSFCFLDIRSPGLGDTAMYLCATSFRDTSNQPQHFGDGTRLSIL.

The chain uses TRBV25-1 and TRBJ1-4; D gene ambiguous. The germline CDR1 and CDR2 sequences are MGHDK and SYGVNS. The CDR3 is made up of 15 amino acids. V lost 5 bases to trimming and J lost 4 bases, with 14 bases between them. DNA for the CDR3: TGTGCCAGCAGTAGACACCGTTCCCTTAATGAAAAACTGTTTTTT. Its translation is CASSRHRSLNEKLFF.

This clone was counted only a few times. The V gene is TRBV6-5, the J gene TRBJ1-4, with TRBD1 matching 10 bases. The CDR3 sequence is 13 residues long. The germline CDR1 and CDR2 sequences are MNHEY and SVGAGI. Trimming cost V 6 bases and J 7 bases; bases outside gene matches: 2. The CDR3, as DNA: TGTGCCAGCAGACGACAGGGGGCTGAAAAACTGTTTTTT. This codes for CASRRQGAEKLFF.